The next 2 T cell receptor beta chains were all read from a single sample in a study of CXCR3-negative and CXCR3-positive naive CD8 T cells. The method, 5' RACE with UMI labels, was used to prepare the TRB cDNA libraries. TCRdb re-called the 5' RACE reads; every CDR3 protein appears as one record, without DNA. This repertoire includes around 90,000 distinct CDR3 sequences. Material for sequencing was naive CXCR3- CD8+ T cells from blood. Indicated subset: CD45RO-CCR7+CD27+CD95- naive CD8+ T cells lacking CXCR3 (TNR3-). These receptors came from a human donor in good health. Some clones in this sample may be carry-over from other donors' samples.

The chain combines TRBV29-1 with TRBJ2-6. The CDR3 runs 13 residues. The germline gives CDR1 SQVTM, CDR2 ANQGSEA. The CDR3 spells CSVGGTGANVLTF.

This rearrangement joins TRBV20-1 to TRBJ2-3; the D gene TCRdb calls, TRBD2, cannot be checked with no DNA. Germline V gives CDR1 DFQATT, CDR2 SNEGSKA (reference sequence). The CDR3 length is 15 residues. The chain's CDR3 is CSAGEPGLPTDTQYF.